The rows below give T cell receptor beta chains drawn from one sample of a study of siplizumab effects on memory and regulatory T cells. TCRdb's copy holds only in-frame clones and misses some; the assay was immunoSEQ multiplex PCR. The sample carries about 120,000 clones, roughly 94% recorded once. Sample: non-Treg CD4+ T cells sorted from blood. The receptors stem from a human donor in good health. Each CDR3 is given with its conserved first and last residue. D genes are given only for firm matches. Where a row states a size, it is once, few, many or the class of an expanded clone; other rows omit it.

length: 15; J: TRBJ2-2; D: NA; size: NA; V: TRBV4-2; DNA: TGTGCCAGCAGCCAAGGCGGGACCCACGACGGGGAGCTGTTTTTT; CDR3: CASSQGGTHDGELFF
length: 11; J: TRBJ2-2; D: NA; size: NA; V: TRBV10-3; DNA: TGTGCCATCACCGCGGGGGGGGAGCTGTTTTTT; CDR3: CAITAGGELFF
length: 16; J: TRBJ1-3; D: NA; size: NA; V: TRBV5-4; DNA: TGTGCCAGCAGCAGGACGGCTACCGCCTCTGGAAACACCATATATTTT; CDR3: CASSRTATASGNTIYF
length: 13; J: TRBJ1-5; D: NA; size: NA; V: TRBV5-5; DNA: TGTGCCAGCAGCTTAGGGGCTAGACAGCCCCAGCATTTT; CDR3: CASSLGARQPQHF
length: 16; J: TRBJ2-3; D: TRBD2; size: NA; V: TRBV5-4; DNA: TGTGCCAGCAGCTTGGCACTAGCGGGAGGCACAGATACGCAGTATTTT; CDR3: CASSLALAGGTDTQYF
length: 15; J: TRBJ2-6; D: NA; size: NA; V: TRBV28; DNA: TGTGCCAGCAGTGGGGACACCTCTGGGGCCAACGTCCTGACTTTC; CDR3: CASSGDTSGANVLTF
length: 15; J: TRBJ1-2; D: TRBD1; size: NA; V: TRBV6-1; DNA: TGTGCCAGCAGTGAGTGGACAGGGGAAAACTATGGCTACACCTTC; CDR3: CASSEWTGENYGYTF
length: 13; J: TRBJ1-1; D: NA; size: NA; V: TRBV9; DNA: TGTGCCAGCAGCACTCGGGGGAGTACTGAAGCTTTCTTT; CDR3: CASSTRGSTEAFF
length: 12; J: TRBJ2-5; D: NA; size: NA; V: TRBV5-4; DNA: TGTGCCAGCAGCTTAGATCAAGAGACCCAGTACTTC; CDR3: CASSLDQETQYF
length: 14; J: TRBJ2-5; D: TRBD2; size: NA; V: TRBV6-6; DNA: TGTGCCAGCAGCACCGGGGGGGGCTGGGAGACCCAGTACTTC; CDR3: CASSTGGGWETQYF
length: 15; J: TRBJ1-1; D: NA; size: NA; V: TRBV7-9; DNA: TGTGCCAGCAGCCCCAACAACTTGGTGAACACTGAAGCTTTCTTT; CDR3: CASSPNNLVNTEAFF
length: 15; J: TRBJ1-2; D: NA; size: NA; V: TRBV5-1; DNA: TGCGCCAGCAGCTTGGGCGACAACTCTAACTATGGCTACACCTTC; CDR3: CASSLGDNSNYGYTF
length: 15; J: TRBJ2-5; D: TRBD1; size: NA; V: TRBV6-5; DNA: TGTGCCAGCAGTAAAACTCAGGGGGTTTGGGAGACCCAGTACTTC; CDR3: CASSKTQGVWETQYF
length: 15; J: TRBJ2-7; D: NA; size: NA; V: TRBV7-6; DNA: TGTGCCAGCAGCTTAAGGGGTACCACAACCTACGAGCAGTACTTC; CDR3: CASSLRGTTTYEQYF
length: 15; J: TRBJ1-5; D: NA; size: NA; V: TRBV5-6; DNA: TGTGCCAGCAGCTTGAGGGGACTTTTGAACCAGCCCCAGCATTTT; CDR3: CASSLRGLLNQPQHF
length: 16; J: TRBJ2-5; D: NA; size: NA; V: TRBV9; DNA: TGTGCCAGCAGCGTAGCACAGGGCCGGGGCCAAGAGACCCAGTACTTC; CDR3: CASSVAQGRGQETQYF
length: 18; J: TRBJ2-5; D: TRBD1; size: NA; V: TRBV5-1; DNA: TGCGCCAGCAGCTTGGGGTCACCCCGGGACAGGGTTGGAGAGACCCAGTACTTC; CDR3: CASSLGSPRDRVGETQYF
length: 13; J: TRBJ2-3; D: NA; size: NA; V: TRBV6-5; DNA: TGTGCCAGCAGAGCCATAAGCACAGATACGCAGTATTTT; CDR3: CASRAISTDTQYF
length: 18; J: TRBJ2-5; D: TRBD2; size: NA; V: TRBV2; DNA: TGTGCCAGCAGTGAGATGAGGAGCGGGAGGGCCTCCCGAGAGACCCAGTACTTC; CDR3: CASSEMRSGRASRETQYF
length: 15; J: TRBJ2-2; D: TRBD1; size: NA; V: TRBV9; DNA: TGTGCCAGCAGCGGACCACAGGGGTGGGCCGGGGAGCTGTTTTTT; CDR3: CASSGPQGWAGELFF
length: 15; J: TRBJ1-2; D: NA; size: NA; V: TRBV4-1; DNA: TGCGCCAGCAGCCAAGAGGGCCAGCCGCTCTATGGCTACACCTTC; CDR3: CASSQEGQPLYGYTF
length: 14; J: TRBJ2-3; D: TRBD2; size: once; V: TRBV19; DNA: TGTGCCAGTACCTCGGGAGGGGCTGGGGATACGCAGTATTTT; CDR3: CASTSGGAGDTQYF
length: 14; J: TRBJ1-2; D: NA; size: NA; V: TRBV15; DNA: TGTGCCACCAGCAGAGCCCCAGGGGCAGAGGGCTACACCTTC; CDR3: CATSRAPGAEGYTF
length: 12; J: TRBJ2-5; D: NA; size: once; V: TRBV6-5; DNA: TGTGCCAGCAGTTCGTCTGAGGAGACCCAGTACTTC; CDR3: CASSSSEETQYF
length: 13; J: TRBJ2-5; D: NA; size: NA; V: TRBV6-5; DNA: TGTGCCAGCAGGGCACCAGGGTATGGGACCCAGTACTTC; CDR3: CASRAPGYGTQYF
length: 14; J: TRBJ2-7; D: NA; size: NA; V: TRBV6-6; DNA: TGTGCCAGCAGCCTAAGGGGGGGACTCTACGAGCAGTACTTC; CDR3: CASSLRGGLYEQYF
length: 14; J: TRBJ2-7; D: TRBD1; size: NA; V: TRBV6-5; DNA: TGTGCCAGCAGCTCCGGGACAGGGGGGTACGAGCAGTACTTC; CDR3: CASSSGTGGYEQYF
length: 15; J: TRBJ1-4; D: NA; size: NA; V: TRBV15; DNA: TGTGCCACCAGCAGAGGACAAACTCAGAATGAAAAACTGTTTTTT; CDR3: CATSRGQTQNEKLFF
length: 15; J: TRBJ2-5; D: NA; size: NA; V: TRBV18; DNA: TGTGCCAGCTCACCGCAACAGGGCCACCAAGAGACCCAGTACTTC; CDR3: CASSPQQGHQETQYF
length: 18; J: TRBJ2-3; D: TRBD2; size: NA; V: TRBV5-1; DNA: TGCGCCAGCAGCGACATCCCGGGACTAGCGGGGGGCACAGATACGCAGTATTTT; CDR3: CASSDIPGLAGGTDTQYF
length: 14; J: TRBJ1-1; D: NA; size: NA; V: TRBV5-1; DNA: TGCGCCAGCAGCTCTGGGGAGACAAGAGCTTCTGCTTTCTTT; CDR3: CASSSGETRASAFF
length: 14; J: TRBJ1-4; D: TRBD1; size: NA; V: TRBV6-5; DNA: TGTGCCAGCCAGGGGGCCGCAACTAATGAAAAACTGTTTTTT; CDR3: CASQGAATNEKLFF
length: 12; J: TRBJ1-1; D: TRBD1; size: NA; V: TRBV6-5; DNA: TGTGCCACTGGACAGGGGAGCACTGAAGCTTTCTTT; CDR3: CATGQGSTEAFF
length: 14; J: TRBJ2-7; D: NA; size: NA; V: TRBV5-5; DNA: TGTGCCAGCAGCACTACCGGAGGGCCCTACGAGCAGTACTTC; CDR3: CASSTTGGPYEQYF
length: 14; J: TRBJ2-2; D: NA; size: NA; V: TRBV6-1; DNA: TGTGCCAGCAGGGCTAATCTTACCCCGGGGGAGCTGTTTTTT; CDR3: CASRANLTPGELFF
length: 15; J: TRBJ2-7; D: NA; size: NA; V: TRBV25-1; DNA: TGTGCCAGCAGTGAATCCGTTAACCTGAGGTACGAGCAGTACTTC; CDR3: CASSESVNLRYEQYF
length: 14; J: TRBJ2-7; D: NA; size: NA; V: TRBV6-6; DNA: TGTGCCAGCAGTTACTCGCGTCGTTCAGCCGAGCAGTACTTC; CDR3: CASSYSRRSAEQYF
length: 16; J: TRBJ1-3; D: NA; size: NA; V: TRBV9; DNA: TGTGCCAGCAGCGTAGGGGGGATGATCTCTGGAAACACCATATATTTT; CDR3: CASSVGGMISGNTIYF
length: 14; J: TRBJ2-7; D: NA; size: NA; V: TRBV30; DNA: TGTGCCTGGAGTGTGACCGGACGGTTGTCCGAGCAGTACTTC; CDR3: CAWSVTGRLSEQYF
length: 15; J: TRBJ2-7; D: TRBD1; size: NA; V: TRBV5-4; DNA: TGTGCCAGCAGCCCGAGGACAGGGCGCGCCTACGAGCAGTACTTC; CDR3: CASSPRTGRAYEQYF
length: 13; J: TRBJ2-3; D: NA; size: once; V: TRBV27; DNA: TGTGCCAGCAGCCCCAAGTTAGGAGATACGCAGTATTTT; CDR3: CASSPKLGDTQYF
length: 11; J: TRBJ2-7; D: NA; size: NA; V: TRBV7-9; DNA: TGTGCCAGCAGCTCACTTTACGAGCAGTACTTC; CDR3: CASSSLYEQYF
length: 13; J: TRBJ1-3; D: NA; size: NA; V: TRBV12-5; DNA: TGTGCTAGTGCTCTCTCCTCTGGAAACACCATATATTTT; CDR3: CASALSSGNTIYF
length: 14; J: TRBJ1-4; D: NA; size: NA; V: TRBV30; DNA: TGTGCCTGGAGTCTCGGAGGGGGAAATGAAAAACTGTTTTTT; CDR3: CAWSLGGGNEKLFF
length: 16; J: TRBJ1-4; D: TRBD1; size: NA; V: TRBV5-4; DNA: TGTGCCAGCAGTACATTTCCGGGACAGGCAAATGAAAAACTGTTTTTT; CDR3: CASSTFPGQANEKLFF
length: 15; J: TRBJ1-1; D: NA; size: NA; V: TRBV6-5; DNA: TGTGCCAGCAGTTCCCTCGGGGGGGCAGGGACTGAAGCTTTCTTT; CDR3: CASSSLGGAGTEAFF
length: 15; J: TRBJ2-7; D: NA; size: NA; V: TRBV6-6; DNA: TGTGCCAGCAGTTACCTCGACACCGCAACCTACGAGCAGTACTTC; CDR3: CASSYLDTATYEQYF
length: 13; J: TRBJ2-5; D: NA; size: NA; V: TRBV11-2; DNA: TGTGCCAGCAGCCCTCGGACCCAAGAGACCCAGTACTTC; CDR3: CASSPRTQETQYF
length: 16; J: TRBJ2-6; D: TRBD1; size: NA; V: TRBV5-4; DNA: TGTGCCAGTGGACAGGGGGCAAAGACTGGGGCCAACGTCCTGACTTTC; CDR3: CASGQGAKTGANVLTF
length: 15; J: TRBJ1-4; D: NA; size: NA; V: TRBV4-1; DNA: TGCGCCAGCAGCCTACCGACGGGGGCTAATGAAAAACTGTTTTTT; CDR3: CASSLPTGANEKLFF
length: 14; J: TRBJ2-2; D: TRBD2; size: NA; V: TRBV19; DNA: TGTGCCAGTAGTTTACTAGCGGGCCGCGGGGAGCTGTTTTTT; CDR3: CASSLLAGRGELFF
length: 14; J: TRBJ2-5; D: TRBD1; size: NA; V: TRBV6-5; DNA: TGTGCCAGCAGAGGGACAGGGAAACAAGAGACCCAGTACTTC; CDR3: CASRGTGKQETQYF
length: 13; J: TRBJ1-1; D: NA; size: NA; V: TRBV5-8; DNA: TGTGCCAGCAGCTTGGCAGGGACCGGTGAAGCTTTCTTT; CDR3: CASSLAGTGEAFF